These 27 T cell receptor beta chains were sequenced from one sample in a study of cytomegalovirus exposure and HLA in healthy donors. Generated by immunoSEQ multiplex PCR, the TCRdb table keeps only in-frame clones and is missing some. This table has 100,000 to 150,000 clones, roughly nine tenths appearing once. Sequencing was performed on PBMCs. The receptors come from a young woman in good health and CMV-seronegative.

The chain has TRBV18 and TRBJ1-1, with no clear D. V gave up 3 bases and J gave up 1 base, with 6 bases separating them. Germline CDR1 reads KGHSH; CDR2 reads LQKENI. The CDR3 loop spans 13 amino acids. CDR3 DNA: TGTGCCAGCTCACCGAGCGAGAACACTGAAGCTTTCTTT. It specifies CASSPSENTEAFF.

V usage is TRBV28 and J usage is TRBJ2-4; maybe TRBD1 (6 bases). V shed 7 bases and J shed 5 bases, with 15 bases lying between them. Germline V gene data show CDR1 as MDHEN and CDR2 as SYDVKM. This CDR3 has 14 residues. CDR3 in DNA: TGTGCCAGCATAGGGGAAAGACAGGAAAACATTCAGTACTTC. Residues: CASIGERQENIQYF.

The chain uses TRBV4-3 and TRBJ2-2; the D gene is possibly TRBD1 (5 bases). The germline V gene has CDR1 LGHNA and CDR2 YSLEER. The CDR3 totals 15 residues. The ends were cut back, 2 bases at V and 6 bases at J, with 13 bases in the middle. DNA of the CDR3: TGCGCCAGCAGCCAAAAGCAGGGATGGTCCGGGGAGCTGTTTTTT. Protein: CASSQKQGWSGELFF.

This sequence joins TRBV2 and TRBJ2-5; 13 bases fit TRBD2. V dropped 6 bases and J dropped 4; count of bases not matched to a gene: 5. This CDR3 comprises 15 residues. The germline gives CDR1 SNHLY, CDR2 FYNNEI. The CDR3 loop is CASSPGTSGVETQYF. Here the CDR3 DNA reads TGTGCCAGCAGCCCCGGGACTAGCGGGGTAGAGACCCAGTACTTC.

This chain joins TRBV4-3 and TRBJ2-1; a possible D gene is TRBD2 (6 bases). The CDR3 spans 15 residues. Looked up from germline, CDR1 is LGHNA and CDR2 is YSLEER. The V and J ends lost 3 bases and 1 base respectively, with 10 bases between them. DNA for the CDR3: TGCGCCAGCAGCCACAGGACTAATTCCTACAATGAGCAGTTCTTC. Its translation is CASSHRTNSYNEQFF.

The chain uses TRBV13 and TRBJ2-1, with D maybe TRBD2 (6 bases). Between the trimmed V and J ends, which lost 5 bases and 8 bases, there was a span of 16 bases. The length of the CDR3 is 14 residues. Per the germline V gene, CDR1 is PRHDT and CDR2 is FYEKMQ (reference sequence). The CDR3 sequence: CASSITPSVYEQFF. DNA of the CDR3: TGTGCCAGCAGCATAACTCCTAGCGTCTATGAGCAGTTCTTC.

V usage is TRBV30 and J usage is TRBJ1-2, with D hard to call. Germline V gene sequence: CDR1 GTSNPN, CDR2 SVGIG (reference sequence). The CDR3 sequence is 11 residues long. V lost 8 bases and J 4 bases, leaving 11 bases between the germline ends. The CDR3 reads CANPGSYGYTF. CDR3 bases: TGTGCCAACCCAGGATCCTATGGCTACACCTTC.

The J gene is TRBJ2-2, the V gene TRBV7-9; possible D gene TRBD1, 6 bases. V was clipped by 4 bases and J by 5 bases, with 11 bases between them. The V gene's germline CDR1 is SEHNR and CDR2 FQNEAQ (reference sequence). The CDR3 length is 14 residues. The CDR3 sequence: CASSSNQGTGELFF. The CDR3 bases are TGTGCCAGCAGCTCCAACCAGGGGACCGGGGAGCTGTTTTTT.

The chain carries TRBV6-6 and TRBJ1-5; 7 nucleotides align to TRBD1. The CDR3 is made up of 14 amino acids. With V trimmed by 0 bases and J by 6 bases, 2 bases remained unmatched. Germline V gene lookup returns CDR1 MNHNY and CDR2 SVGAGI (reference sequence). CDR3 residues: CASSYSGQPQPQHF. As DNA, the CDR3 is TGTGCCAGCAGTTACTCGGGACAGCCTCAGCCCCAGCATTTT.

The chain has TRBV11-2 and TRBJ2-1, with TRBD1 identical over 9 bases. CDR3 size: 13 residues. After removal of 5 bases from V and 8 bases from J, the junction contained 4 bases not matched to a gene. Germline V gives CDR1 SGHAT, CDR2 FQNNGV. Here the CDR3 reads CASSPTGGHEQFF. CDR3 sequence (DNA): TGTGCCAGCAGCCCGACAGGGGGGCATGAGCAGTTCTTC.

Here the CDR3 DNA reads TGTGCCAGCAGACCCGCCGAGGTTAGCTCCTACAATGAGCAGTTCTTC. Its translation: CASRPAEVSSYNEQFF. The V call is TRBV5-4, the J call TRBJ2-1; D is undetermined. V lost 5 bases and J lost 0, with 15 bases in between. The length of the CDR3 is 16 residues. Germline loops: CDR1 SGHNT, CDR2 YYREEE (reference sequence).

The chain joins TRBV25-1 to TRBJ2-3; no reliable D call. Trimming cost V 3 bases and J 2 bases, with 12 bases left between them. This CDR3 spans 15 amino acids. Germline values: CDR1 MGHDK, CDR2 SYGVNS. CDR3 sequence reads: CASSELQDTTDTQYF. In DNA form, the CDR3 reads TGTGCCAGCAGTGAGCTCCAAGACACCACAGATACGCAGTATTTT.

This clone was picked up a small number of times. The CDR3 spells CASRRGGVGYTF. CDR3 nucleotide sequence: TGTGCCAGCAGGAGGGGCGGGGTTGGCTACACCTTC. The chain joins TRBV28 to TRBJ1-2; TRBD1 is a possible D gene (5 bases). CDR1 is MDHEN, CDR2 SYDVKM, per germline. The CDR3 runs to 12 residues. V lost 6 bases and J lost 7, with 12 bases in between.

The chain recombines TRBV28 with TRBJ1-4, with 7 bases identical to TRBD1. Germline CDR1 is MDHEN and CDR2 is SYDVKM. The V and J ends lost 6 bases and 5 bases, in that order; junction bases with no gene match: 9. The CDR3 consists of 15 residues. CDR3: CASSGWTGPNEKLFF. In DNA form, the CDR3 reads TGTGCCAGCAGCGGATGGACAGGTCCAAATGAAAAACTGTTTTTT.

The chain employs TRBV5-1 and TRBJ1-1; TRBD1 is a possible D gene (6 bases). CDR3 length equals 15 residues. V was shortened by 4 bases and J by 5 bases, with 18 bases between the two germline ends. Germline values: CDR1 SGHRS, CDR2 YFSETQ. CDR3 region: CASSESGVTGTEAFF. The CDR3 nucleotides read TGCGCCAGCAGCGAATCAGGGGTAACGGGTACTGAAGCTTTCTTT.

The chain carries TRBV30 and TRBJ1-5, with 8 bases identical to TRBD1. Germline trimming cut 0 bases from V and 4 bases from J; bases unmatched to any gene: 8. Per germline, CDR1 GTSNPN and CDR2 SVGIG (reference sequence). CDR3 length: 16 amino acids. The CDR3 here is CAWSVLQGALNQPQHF. CDR3 bases: TGTGCCTGGAGTGTACTCCAGGGGGCTCTAAATCAGCCCCAGCATTTT.

The V and J genes are TRBV2 and TRBJ2-1, with D possibly matching TRBD1 (6 bases). Germline CDR1 and CDR2: SNHLY and FYNNEI. The CDR3 has 14 residues. Between the trimmed V and J ends, which lost 3 bases and 6 bases, there was a span of 12 bases. CDR3: CASSEGAGRNEQFF. The CDR3 DNA sequence: TGTGCCAGCAGTGAGGGGGCAGGGCGCAATGAGCAGTTCTTC.

The chain recombines TRBV18 with TRBJ2-2; TRBD1 matches at 7 bases. V lost 2 bases and J lost 7; bases outside the gene matches: 7. This CDR3 spans 15 amino acids. Germline V lookup: CDR1 KGHSH, CDR2 LQKENI. The chain's CDR3 is CASSPGDSAGGELFF. The CDR3 coding sequence is TGTGCCAGCTCACCAGGGGACAGCGCAGGCGGGGAGCTGTTTTTT.

The chain carries TRBV4-1 and TRBJ2-1; maybe TRBD2 (5 bases). Germline V gives CDR1 MGHRA, CDR2 YSYEKL. The CDR3 has 16 residues. Trimming pared 1 base from V and 3 bases from J, leaving 13 bases between. The CDR3, as DNA: TGCGCCAGCAGCCAAGGAGGGTTTTCAGGCTACAATGAGCAGTTCTTC. Encoded protein: CASSQGGFSGYNEQFF.

The V and J genes are TRBV2 and TRBJ2-7; D is perhaps TRBD2 (6 bases). V was pared by 5 bases and J by 4 bases, with 18 bases between. Germline V CDR1 and CDR2: SNHLY, FYNNEI. The CDR3 sequence is 15 residues long. CDR3 nucleotides: TGTGCCAGCAGTTTGACGGGGGACCTGAATTACGAGCAGTACTTC. It is translated as CASSLTGDLNYEQYF. The variable domain in full, with the rest retrieved from reference TRBV2 and TRBJ2-7, is EPEVTQTPSHQVTQMGQEVILRCVPISNHLYFYWYRQILGQKVEFLVSFYNNEISEKSEIFDDQFSVERPDGSNFTLKIRSTKLEDSAMYFCASSLTGDLNYEQYFGPGTRLTVT.

The rearrangement uses TRBV4-3 and TRBJ2-2; 15 bases fit TRBD2. CDR1 LGHNA and CDR2 YSLEER come from the germline V gene. Trimming took 1 base from V and 6 from J; bases not matched to a gene: 3. This CDR3 is built from 17 residues. In DNA form, the CDR3 reads TGCGCCAGCAGCCAAGGGGGACTAGCGGGAGGATCCGGGGAGCTGTTTTTT. Translated: CASSQGGLAGGSGELFF.

The gene calls are TRBV27 and TRBJ2-1, with D unresolved. This CDR3 spans 14 amino acids. The germline V and J ends were trimmed by 5 bases and 6 bases, with 14 bases remaining between them. Germline V gene data show CDR1 as MNHEY and CDR2 as SMNVEV (reference sequence). The CDR3 coding sequence is TGTGCCAGCAGTCCACGCAGGTTAAGCAATGAGCAGTTCTTC. It specifies CASSPRRLSNEQFF.

This chain joins TRBV19 and TRBJ2-1; 7 bases fit TRBD2. V shed 5 bases, J shed 2 bases, and the junction held 6 bases outside the gene matches. Germline V gene lookup returns CDR1 LNHDA and CDR2 SQIVND (reference sequence). CDR3 length: 15 residues. CDR3 nucleotide sequence: TGTGCCAGTAGTCCGACTAGCTGGGCCTACAATGAGCAGTTCTTC. It specifies CASSPTSWAYNEQFF. Variable domain in full (rest from reference TRBV19 and TRBJ2-1): DGGITQSPKYLFRKEGQNVTLSCEQNLNHDAMYWYRQDPGQGLRLIYYSQIVNDFQKGDIAEGYSVSREKKESFPLTVTSAQKNPTAFYLCASSPTSWAYNEQFFGPGTRLTVL.

The rearrangement links TRBV28 to TRBJ1-5; 10 bases are a match to TRBD1. Germline V gene data show CDR1 as MDHEN and CDR2 as SYDVKM. With 7 bases clipped from V and 5 bases from J, the junction kept 14 bases outside the gene matches. The CDR3 totals 17 residues. The CDR3 spells CASKLSGGTGDYQPQHF. In DNA, the CDR3 is TGTGCCAGCAAACTCTCGGGGGGGACAGGGGATTATCAGCCCCAGCATTTT.

CDR3 DNA sequence: TGTGCCAGCAGCCCTAGGAGTACTACCGACGGCGATGAGCAGTTCTTC. Translated, it gives CASSPRSTTDGDEQFF. The chain employs TRBV27 and TRBJ2-1; D gene ambiguous. Trimming took 6 bases from V and 8 from J, leaving 23 bases between them. CDR1 MNHEY and CDR2 SMNVEV come from the germline V gene (reference sequence). The CDR3 is made up of 16 amino acids.

This clone showed up just a few times. The V gene is TRBV6-1, the J gene TRBJ1-1; D perhaps matches TRBD1 (6 bases). V lost 0 bases and J 10 bases, leaving 21 bases between the germline ends. Germline loops: CDR1 MNHNS, CDR2 SASEGT. The CDR3 spans 16 residues. The CDR3 loop reads CASSEAEGGQVRRAFF. The DNA of the CDR3 is TGTGCCAGCAGTGAAGCGGAAGGGGGACAAGTTAGGAGAGCTTTCTTT.

This sequence joins TRBV6-1 and TRBJ1-2; D is possibly TRBD1 (5 bases). The CDR3 runs to 15 residues. Trimming left V 4 bases short and J 4 bases short, with 16 bases between. Looked up from germline, CDR1 is MNHNS and CDR2 is SASEGT. The CDR3 coding sequence is TGTGCCAGCAGTGCGACAGATCACAGCTTCTATGGCTACACCTTC. It is translated as CASSATDHSFYGYTF.